This TCR beta chain was profiled in a study of high-grade serous ovarian cancer treatment subgroups. Study-level points and caveats: Higher neoantigen levels went with greater TCR clonal relatedness. CDR1 and CDR2 were left unanalyzed; analyses focused on CDR3.

TCRdb's table, derived via immunoSEQ multiplex PCR, lists solely in-frame clones and lacks some. Of about 10,000 clones in the sample, 68% were seen once. Tumor tissue was taken before any definitive surgery or chemotherapy was given. V dropped 7 bases and J dropped 5 bases, with 11 bases sitting between them. Germline V CDR1 and CDR2: MDHEN, SYDVKM. The CDR3 totals 12 residues. Only a few counts were recorded for this clone. Its antigen is undetermined. The sequenced sample consisted of tumor tissue. The receptor comes from a human donor with high-grade serous ovarian cancer. V and J are TRBV28 and TRBJ1-1, with D tentatively TRBD1 (5 bases). The DNA for the CDR3 is TGTGCCAGCATAGGGGATGTAACTGAAGCTTTCTTT. Translation gives CASIGDVTEAFF.